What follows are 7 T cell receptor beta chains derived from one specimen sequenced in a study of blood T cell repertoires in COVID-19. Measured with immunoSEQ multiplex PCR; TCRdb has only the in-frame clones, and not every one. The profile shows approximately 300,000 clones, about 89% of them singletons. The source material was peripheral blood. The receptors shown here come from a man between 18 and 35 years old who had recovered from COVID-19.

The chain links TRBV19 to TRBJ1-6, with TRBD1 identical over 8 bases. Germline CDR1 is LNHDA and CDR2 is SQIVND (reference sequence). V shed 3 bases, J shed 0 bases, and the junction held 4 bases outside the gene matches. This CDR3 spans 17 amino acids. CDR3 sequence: CASSIWTGSSYNSPLHF. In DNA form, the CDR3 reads TGTGCCAGTAGTATTTGGACAGGGAGCTCCTATAATTCACCCCTCCACTTT.

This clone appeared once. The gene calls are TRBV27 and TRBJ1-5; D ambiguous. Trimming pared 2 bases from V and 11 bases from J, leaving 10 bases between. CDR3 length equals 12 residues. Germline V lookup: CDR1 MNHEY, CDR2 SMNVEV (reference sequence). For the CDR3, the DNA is TGTGCCAGCAGTTTACTAGGCGGGACCCAGCATTTT. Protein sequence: CASSLLGGTQHF.

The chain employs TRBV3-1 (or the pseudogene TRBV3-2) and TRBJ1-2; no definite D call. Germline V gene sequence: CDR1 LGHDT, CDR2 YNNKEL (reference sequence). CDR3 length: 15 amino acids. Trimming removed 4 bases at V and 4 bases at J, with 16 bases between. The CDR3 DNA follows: TGTGCCAGCAGCCCGGACGTGGCCGGGAGCTATGGCTACACCTTC. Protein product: CASSPDVAGSYGYTF.

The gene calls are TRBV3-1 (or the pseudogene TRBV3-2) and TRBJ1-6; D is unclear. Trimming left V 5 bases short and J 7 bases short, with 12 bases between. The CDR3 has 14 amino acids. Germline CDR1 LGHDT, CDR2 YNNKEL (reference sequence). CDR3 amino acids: CASSENPGNSPLHF. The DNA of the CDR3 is TGTGCCAGCAGCGAGAATCCCGGGAATTCACCCCTCCACTTT.

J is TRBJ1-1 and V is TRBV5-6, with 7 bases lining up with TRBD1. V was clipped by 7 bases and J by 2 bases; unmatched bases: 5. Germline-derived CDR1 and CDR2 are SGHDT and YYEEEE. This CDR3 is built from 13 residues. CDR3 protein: CASLGQANTEAFF. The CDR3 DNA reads TGTGCCAGCCTAGGACAGGCCAACACTGAAGCTTTCTTT. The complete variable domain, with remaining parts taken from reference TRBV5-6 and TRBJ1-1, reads DAGVTQSPTHLIKTRGQQVTLRCSPKSGHDTVSWYQQALGQGPQFIFQYYEEEERQRGNFPDRFSGHQFPNYSSELNVNALLLGDSALYLCASLGQANTEAFFGQGTRLTVV.

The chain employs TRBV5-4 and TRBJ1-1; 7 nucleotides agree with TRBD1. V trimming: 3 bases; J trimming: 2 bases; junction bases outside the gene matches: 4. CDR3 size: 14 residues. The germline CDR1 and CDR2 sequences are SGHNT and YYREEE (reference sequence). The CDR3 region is CASSSGQKNTEAFF. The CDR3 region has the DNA TGTGCCAGCAGCTCGGGACAGAAAAACACTGAAGCTTTCTTT.

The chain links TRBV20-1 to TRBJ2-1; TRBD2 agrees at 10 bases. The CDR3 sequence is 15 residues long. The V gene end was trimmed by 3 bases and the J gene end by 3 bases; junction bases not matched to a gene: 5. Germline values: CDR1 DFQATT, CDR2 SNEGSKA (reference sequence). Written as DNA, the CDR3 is TGCAGTGCTAGTGTCCCTAGCGGGGGCTACAATGAGCAGTTCTTC. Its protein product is CSASVPSGGYNEQFF.